The sequence of this T cell receptor (beta chain) was determined in a study of blood T cell repertoires in COVID-19. This CDR3 is built from 13 residues. Unmatched junction bases numbered 3, after V lost 6 bases and J lost 3 bases. Per germline, CDR1 MNHNY and CDR2 SVGAGI (reference sequence). Method: immunoSEQ multiplex PCR; TCRdb's copy keeps in-frame clones and lacks some. The sample carries approximately 190,000 clones, around 80% recorded once. The TCR originated in a man aged 55-75 years with acute or convalescent COVID-19. This sequence joins TRBV6-6 and TRBJ1-2; 8 bases map to TRBD1. Sequencing was performed on peripheral blood. The CDR3 spells CASRKTGDYGYTF. The CDR3 region has the DNA TGTGCCAGCAGGAAGACAGGGGACTATGGCTACACCTTC.